This T cell receptor beta chain was identified in a study of shared clonotypes between healthy human individuals. Splitting of each subset's genomic DNA was done evenly across several immunoSEQ plates. Study processing details: Filtering differed since immunoSEQ provided only junctions, with no quality scores. Method: immunoSEQ multiplex PCR; TCRdb's copy keeps in-frame clones and lacks some. Clone size and V and J calls were adopted from that table, with D and trimming inferred from the DNA. The sample lists about 560,000 clones, roughly four fifths seen once, with 12% in the top ten. Nashville, Tennessee was home to all donors, who were Caucasian adults. This clone has only a few counts. The V gene end was trimmed by 2 bases and the J gene end by 3 bases; junction bases not matched to a gene: 7. The CDR3 runs to 18 residues. The germline V gene has CDR1 KGHSH and CDR2 LQKENI.

The chain has TRBV18 and TRBJ2-1; 13 bases align to TRBD2. The TCR comes from a woman aged 40 to 49 in good health. Some clones in this sample may be carry-over from other donors' samples. Sequencing was performed on PBMCs. CDR3 DNA sequence: TGTGCCAGCTCACCAAAACGGACTAGCGGGAGTTTCTACAATGAGCAGTTCTTC. It yields the protein CASSPKRTSGSFYNEQFF.